This is a list of T cell receptor beta chains from one sample in a study of blood T cells in healthy people across ages. Each CDR3 protein gets one entry after TCRdb re-called the 5' RACE reads with MiXCR. This table holds over a million distinct CDR3 sequences, approximately 43% found once. The sequencing input was blood. Receptor source: a woman aged 18-29 years in good health. CDR3s include the opening cysteine and the closing phenylalanine or tryptophan. A D gene is named only where the DNA matches it firmly. The size field is filled for only some rows; it gives once, few, many or a size class.

abundance: -; v_gene: TRBV4-1; d_gene: -; j_gene: TRBJ1-5; CDR3aa: CASSREGMGLGQPQHF; CDR3nt: TGCGCCAGCAGCCGTGAAGGAATGGGTCTGGGTCAGCCCCAGCATTTT
abundance: -; v_gene: TRBV9; d_gene: TRBD2; j_gene: TRBJ2-7; CDR3aa: CASSGGLAEYYEQYF; CDR3nt: TGTGCCAGCAGCGGTGGACTAGCGGAGTACTACGAGCAGTACTTC
abundance: few; v_gene: TRBV12-3/TRBV12-4; d_gene: -; j_gene: TRBJ2-7; CDR3aa: CASSLARLSSYEQYF; CDR3nt: TGTGCCAGCAGTTTAGCAAGGCTAAGCTCCTACGAGCAGTACTTC
abundance: -; v_gene: TRBV20-1; d_gene: TRBD1; j_gene: TRBJ2-7; CDR3aa: CSAKANLGSRGQLAVQYF; CDR3nt: TGCAGTGCTAAAGCGAATTTGGGCAGCCGGGGACAGCTTGCTGTGCAGTACTTC
abundance: few; v_gene: TRBV2; d_gene: TRBD1; j_gene: TRBJ2-5; CDR3aa: CASSGTVYQETQYF; CDR3nt: TGTGCCAGCAGCGGGACAGTGTACCAAGAGACCCAGTACTTC
abundance: few; v_gene: TRBV4-1; d_gene: -; j_gene: TRBJ1-4; CDR3aa: CASSQDPTGAYEKLFF; CDR3nt: TGCGCCAGCAGCCAAGATCCGACAGGCGCCTATGAAAAACTGTTTTTT
abundance: -; v_gene: TRBV25-1; d_gene: -; j_gene: TRBJ2-3; CDR3aa: CASSASNRGTDTQYF; CDR3nt: TGTGCCAGCAGTGCCTCGAACCGTGGCACAGATACGCAGTATTTT
abundance: -; v_gene: TRBV11-2; d_gene: TRBD1; j_gene: TRBJ1-2; CDR3aa: CASSLDLDRVYGCTF; CDR3nt: TGTGCCAGCAGCTTAGATCTGGACAGGGTTTATGGCTGCACCTTC
abundance: -; v_gene: TRBV7-2; d_gene: -; j_gene: TRBJ1-5; CDR3aa: CASSGQGPGQPQHF; CDR3nt: TGTGCCAGCAGCGGACAAGGGCCGGGACAGCCCCAGCATTTT
abundance: -; v_gene: TRBV4-2; d_gene: TRBD2; j_gene: TRBJ2-7; CDR3aa: CASSQAPLAEYEQYF; CDR3nt: TGTGCCAGCAGCCAAGCCCCGCTAGCGGAGTACGAGCAGTACTTC
abundance: few; v_gene: TRBV24-1; d_gene: TRBD1; j_gene: TRBJ2-5; CDR3aa: CATSRSGTGGVQQTQYF; CDR3nt: TGTGCCACCAGTAGATCCGGGACAGGGGGGGTTCAGCAGACCCAGTACTTC
abundance: few; v_gene: TRBV6-5; d_gene: -; j_gene: TRBJ2-1; CDR3aa: CASSGGRLNEQFF; CDR3nt: TGTGCCAGCAGTGGGGGACGGCTCAATGAGCAGTTCTTC
abundance: once; v_gene: TRBV11-2; d_gene: -; j_gene: TRBJ2-5; CDR3aa: CASSTRAGETQYF; CDR3nt: TGTGCCAGCAGCACCCGAGCGGGAGAGACCCAGTACTTC
abundance: -; v_gene: TRBV10-3; d_gene: TRBD2; j_gene: TRBJ2-2; CDR3aa: CAISEGGLVESTGELFF; CDR3nt: TGTGCCATCAGTGAGGGAGGACTAGTGGAATCGACCGGGGAGCTGTTTTTT
abundance: once; v_gene: TRBV6-5; d_gene: -; j_gene: TRBJ2-7; CDR3aa: CARLLRGDSYNEQYF; CDR3nt: TGTGCCAGACTTTTGAGGGGGGACTCCTACAATGAGCAGTACTTC
abundance: -; v_gene: TRBV7-8; d_gene: -; j_gene: TRBJ2-1; CDR3aa: CASNLVRSSAGNGQFF; CDR3nt: TGTGCCAGCAACCTGGTTAGGTCCTCAGCCGGCAATGGGCAGTTCTTC
abundance: -; v_gene: TRBV28; d_gene: -; j_gene: TRBJ2-3; CDR3aa: CALEQGHSTDTQYF; CDR3nt: TGTGCTCTAGAACAGGGTCATAGCACAGATACGCAGTATTTT
abundance: -; v_gene: TRBV20-1; d_gene: TRBD2; j_gene: TRBJ2-4; CDR3aa: CSAWDSGGLYF; CDR3nt: TGCAGTGCTTGGGACAGCGGGGGGTTGTACTTC
abundance: many; v_gene: TRBV4-1; d_gene: TRBD2; j_gene: TRBJ2-1; CDR3aa: CASSQVRLATRNEQFF; CDR3nt: TGCGCCAGCAGCCAAGTCCGACTAGCGACGAGGAATGAGCAGTTCTTC
abundance: few; v_gene: TRBV4-1; d_gene: TRBD2; j_gene: TRBJ2-3; CDR3aa: CASSQDLEAGGPVRTDTQYF; CDR3nt: TGCGCCAGCAGCCAAGATCTGGAGGCGGGGGGGCCCGTCCGCACAGATACGCAGTATTTT
abundance: -; v_gene: TRBV24-1; d_gene: -; j_gene: TRBJ2-1; CDR3aa: CATGDPFSEGLGNEQFF; CDR3nt: TGTGCCACCGGTGACCCATTTAGCGAGGGACTTGGAAATGAGCAGTTCTTC
abundance: few; v_gene: TRBV7-2; d_gene: -; j_gene: TRBJ2-4; CDR3aa: CASSLETGNIQYF; CDR3nt: TGTGCCAGCAGCTTAGAAACCGGAAACATTCAGTACTTC
abundance: -; v_gene: TRBV5-6; d_gene: TRBD1; j_gene: TRBJ1-1; CDR3aa: CASSLAGTGTTEAFF; CDR3nt: TGTGCCAGCAGCTTGGCCGGGACAGGGACAACTGAAGCTTTCTTT
abundance: -; v_gene: TRBV27; d_gene: TRBD2; j_gene: TRBJ2-5; CDR3aa: CASSPLAGGYNEQYF; CDR3nt: TGTGCCAGCAGTCCTCTAGCGGGAGGCTACAATGAGCAGTACTTC
abundance: -; v_gene: TRBV5-1; d_gene: -; j_gene: TRBJ2-6; CDR3aa: CASSLDPTGGTTGANVLTF; CDR3nt: TGCGCCAGCAGCCTTGACCCGACGGGTGGGACCACTGGGGCCAACGTCCTGACTTTC